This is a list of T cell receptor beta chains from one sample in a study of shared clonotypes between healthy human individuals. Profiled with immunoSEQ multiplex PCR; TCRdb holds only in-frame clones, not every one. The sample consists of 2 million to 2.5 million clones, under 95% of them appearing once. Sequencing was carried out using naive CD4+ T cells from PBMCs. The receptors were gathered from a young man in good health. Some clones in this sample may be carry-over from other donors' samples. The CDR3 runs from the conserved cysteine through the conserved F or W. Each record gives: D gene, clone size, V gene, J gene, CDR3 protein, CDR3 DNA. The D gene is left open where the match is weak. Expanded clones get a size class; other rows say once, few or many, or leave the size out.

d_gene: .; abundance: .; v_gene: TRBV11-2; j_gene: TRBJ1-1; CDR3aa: CASSRGRDTEAFF; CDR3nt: TGTGCCAGCAGCCGAGGCAGGGACACTGAAGCTTTCTTT
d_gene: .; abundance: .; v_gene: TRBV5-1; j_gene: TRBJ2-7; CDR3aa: CASSLVGQDPYEQYF; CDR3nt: TGCGCCAGCAGCTTGGTAGGGCAGGACCCCTACGAGCAGTACTTC
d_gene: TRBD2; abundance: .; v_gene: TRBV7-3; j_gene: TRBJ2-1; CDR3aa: CASSLVGTTYNEQFF; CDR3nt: TGTGCCAGCAGCTTGGTTGGGACTACCTACAATGAGCAGTTCTTC
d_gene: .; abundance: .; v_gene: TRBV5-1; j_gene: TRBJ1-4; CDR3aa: CASSLGHEATNEKLFF; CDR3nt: TGCGCCAGCAGCTTGGGACACGAAGCAACTAATGAAAAACTGTTTTTT
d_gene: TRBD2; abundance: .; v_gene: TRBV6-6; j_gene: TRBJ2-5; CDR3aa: CASKGFLAGREETQYF; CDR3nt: TGTGCCAGCAAGGGGTTTTTGGCAGGGAGGGAAGAGACCCAGTACTTC
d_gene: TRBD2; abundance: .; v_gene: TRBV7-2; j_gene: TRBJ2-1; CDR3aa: CASSSGTRRYNEQFF; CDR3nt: TGTGCCAGCAGCTCCGGGACTAGACGCTACAATGAGCAGTTCTTC
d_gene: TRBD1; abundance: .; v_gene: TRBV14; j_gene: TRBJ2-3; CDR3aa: CASSRDRGSDTQYF; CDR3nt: TGTGCCAGCAGCCGGGACAGGGGGTCGGATACGCAGTATTTT
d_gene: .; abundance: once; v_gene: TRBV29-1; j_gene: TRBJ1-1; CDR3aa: CSVARGGTEAFF; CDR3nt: TGCAGCGTCGCAAGGGGGGGTACTGAAGCTTTCTTT
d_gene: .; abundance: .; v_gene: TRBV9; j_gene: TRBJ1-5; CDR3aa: CASSEGLGQPQHF; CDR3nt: TGTGCCAGCAGCGAGGGGTTGGGTCAGCCCCAGCATTTT
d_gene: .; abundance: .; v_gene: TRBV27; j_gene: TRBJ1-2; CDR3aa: CASIPSPHYGYTF; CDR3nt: TGTGCCAGCATCCCAAGTCCTCACTATGGCTACACCTTC
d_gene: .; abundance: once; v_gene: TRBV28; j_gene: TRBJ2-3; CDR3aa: CASSLFPTDTQYF; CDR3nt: TGTGCCAGCAGTTTATTTCCCACAGATACGCAGTATTTT
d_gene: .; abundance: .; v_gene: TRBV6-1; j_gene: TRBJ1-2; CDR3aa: CASFGALDYGYTF; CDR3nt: TGTGCCAGCTTCGGCGCCCTGGACTATGGCTACACCTTC
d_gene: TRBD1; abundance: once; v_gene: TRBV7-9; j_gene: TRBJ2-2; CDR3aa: CASSLATGPGELFF; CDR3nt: TGTGCCAGCAGCTTAGCGACAGGGCCCGGGGAGCTGTTTTTT
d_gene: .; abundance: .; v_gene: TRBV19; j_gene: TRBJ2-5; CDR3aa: CASSILGEAETQYF; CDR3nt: TGTGCCAGTAGTATTTTGGGGGAAGCCGAGACCCAGTACTTC
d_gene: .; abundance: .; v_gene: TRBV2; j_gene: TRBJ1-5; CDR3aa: CASSSEVSNQPQHF; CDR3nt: TGTGCCAGCAGTTCGGAGGTTAGCAATCAGCCCCAGCATTTT
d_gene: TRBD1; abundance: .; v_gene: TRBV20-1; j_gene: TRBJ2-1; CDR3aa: CSATKTGVQFF; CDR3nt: TGCAGTGCTACCAAAACAGGGGTGCAGTTCTTC
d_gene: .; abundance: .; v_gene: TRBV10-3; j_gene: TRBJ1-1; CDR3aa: CAISRGTANTEAFF; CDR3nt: TGTGCCATCAGTAGAGGGACGGCAAACACTGAAGCTTTCTTT
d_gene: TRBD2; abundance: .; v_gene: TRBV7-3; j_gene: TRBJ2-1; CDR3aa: CASSRTSGYNEQFF; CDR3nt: TGTGCCAGCAGCAGGACTAGCGGGTACAATGAGCAGTTCTTC
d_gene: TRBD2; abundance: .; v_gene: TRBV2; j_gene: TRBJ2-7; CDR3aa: CASSNSGRFDEQYF; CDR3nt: TGTGCCAGCAGTAATAGCGGGAGGTTCGACGAGCAGTACTTC
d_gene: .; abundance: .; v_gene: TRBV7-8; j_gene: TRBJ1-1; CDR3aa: CATSRGRGIMNTEAFF; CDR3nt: TGTGCCACATCTCGAGGCAGGGGAATCATGAACACTGAAGCTTTCTTT
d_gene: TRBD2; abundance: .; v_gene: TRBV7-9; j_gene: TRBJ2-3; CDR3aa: CASSQRTSGITDTQYF; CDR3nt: TGTGCCAGCAGCCAAAGGACTAGCGGGATCACAGATACGCAGTATTTT
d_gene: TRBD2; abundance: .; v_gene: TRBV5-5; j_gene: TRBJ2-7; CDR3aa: CASSYTSGRQVYEQYF; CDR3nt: TGTGCCAGCAGCTATACTAGCGGGAGACAAGTCTACGAGCAGTACTTC